The clone carrying this T cell receptor (beta chain) was picked up one time. Antigen: not known. The entry originates in a study of blood T cells in healthy people across ages. Study-wide findings and caveats: Older age went with lower TCR beta diversity per million T cells, in a roughly linear way. It was not possible, with unsorted PBMCs, to conclusively compare naive and antigen-experienced cells.

Every sample yielded at least 6 million isolated PBMCs. Germline CDR1 MNHEY, CDR2 SMNVEV (reference sequence). This CDR3 comprises 15 residues. Trimming pared 5 bases from V and 6 bases from J, leaving 17 bases between. Combining a sample-barcoded 5' primer with a J-beta primer mix, a second PCR ran for 7 to 11 cycles. Each CDR3 protein gets one entry after TCRdb re-called the 5' RACE reads with MiXCR. This repertoire shows about 1.8 million distinct CDR3 sequences, about 50% found once; its top ten account for about 2.1%. Sequenced: blood. V is TRBV27 and J is TRBJ1-5; D gene unclear. The clonotype comes from a middle-aged woman in good health. The CDR3 spells CASSAISGPSQPQHF. DNA of the CDR3: TGTGCCAGCAGTGCCATCAGTGGTCCAAGTCAGCCCCAGCATTTT.